In this sample, the clone carrying this T cell receptor beta chain turned up once. Per the authors' pipeline: How many nucleated cells were present was estimated from reference gene primer amplification. Repertoires were generated with immunoSEQ multiplex PCR, while TCRdb's copy carries only in-frame clones and drops some. For V, J and clone size, that table is used; D and trimming come from the DNA. The table has 300,000 to 350,000 clones, more than 70% seen once. This entry belongs to a study of blood T cell repertoires in COVID-19. Study members were between 18 and 89 years old and lived in fewer than 30 US regions. The CDR3 covers 16 residues. Trimming stripped 2 bases from V and 3 bases from J, with 16 bases between. The germline V gene has CDR1 MDHEN and CDR2 SYDVKM.

This sequence was found in a woman aged 25 to 45 who had been exposed to COVID-19. The V and J genes are TRBV28 and TRBJ1-2; TRBD1 might be the D (6 bases). The sample taken for sequencing was PBMCs or T cells enriched from blood (not recorded which). The CDR3 reads CASSLGGGPSYYGYTF. DNA of the CDR3: TGTGCCAGCAGTTTAGGCGGGGGGCCCTCCTACTATGGCTACACCTTC.